Included here is one TCR beta chain sequence, with context. Its specificity is unknown. Sequenced by immunoSEQ multiplex PCR; TCRdb stores in-frame clones only, minus some. The data show approximately 11,000 clones, roughly 84% seen once. This entry belongs to a study of T cell repertoires in ileal Crohn's disease. Across the study: All patients had surgery for stricturing (approximately 60%) or penetrating (39%) disease.

This CDR3 has 16 amino acids. General study points: Compared with non-smokers, active smokers at surgery showed more clonal expansions. Clonality above 26.8% at surgery always came with endoscopic recurrence.

Time point of the sample: inflamed ileum from the surgical specimen. The source of this sequence is an adult with Crohn's disease. Sequencing input: ileal tissue. This chain uses TRBV21-1 with TRBJ2-7; the D segment call TRBD2 is taken from the table without a DNA check. TRBV21-1 is recorded as a pseudogene. The CDR3 sequence: CASILQCGSRGYEQYV. The CDR3 nucleotides are TGTGCCAGCATCTTACAATGCGGGAGTAGGGGCTACGAGCAGTACGTC.